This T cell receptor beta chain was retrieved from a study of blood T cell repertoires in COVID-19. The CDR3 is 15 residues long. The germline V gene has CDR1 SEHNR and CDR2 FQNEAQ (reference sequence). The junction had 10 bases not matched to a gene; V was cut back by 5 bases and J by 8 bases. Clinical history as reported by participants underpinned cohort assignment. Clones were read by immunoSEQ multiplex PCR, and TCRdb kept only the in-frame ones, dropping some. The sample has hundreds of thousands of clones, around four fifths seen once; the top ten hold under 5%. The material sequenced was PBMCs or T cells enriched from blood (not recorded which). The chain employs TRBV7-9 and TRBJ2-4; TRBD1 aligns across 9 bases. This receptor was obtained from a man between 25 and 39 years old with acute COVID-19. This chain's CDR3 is CASSPGQGRGYIQYF. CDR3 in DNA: TGTGCCAGCAGCCCGGGACAGGGTAGAGGGTACATTCAGTACTTC.